Listed below are T cell receptor beta chains from one sample, sequenced in a study of T cell responses to AZD1222 COVID-19 vaccine. Sequencing was performed with immunoSEQ multiplex PCR; in TCRdb, only in-frame clones are kept and a portion is missing. This table holds 120,000 or so clones, approximately 90% found once. Sequencing was performed on peripheral blood, taken 28 days after the second AZD1222 dose. The receptors shown here come from an adult who received the AZD1222 COVID-19 vaccine. Each CDR3 is given with its conserved first and last residue. D genes are given only for firm matches. Clone size is not always given. Where it is, it says once, few, many or a class for expanded clones.

TRBJ1-1,-,-,TRBV6-5,TGTGCCAGCATTACCGGGGAGGCCACTGAAGCTTTCTTT,CASITGEATEAFF
TRBJ2-2,-,-,TRBV5-1,TGCGCCAGCAGTTGGGGGAGCAGTGGGACCGGGGAGCTGTTTTTT,CASSWGSSGTGELFF
TRBJ2-7,-,-,TRBV11-3,TGTGCCAGCAGCTTAGGAGGGGGGGACGAGCAGTACTTC,CASSLGGGDEQYF
TRBJ2-3,once,-,TRBV29-1,TGCAGCGTTGACAGGGGAAGGACAGATACGCAGTATTTT,CSVDRGRTDTQYF
TRBJ1-5,-,-,TRBV6-1,TGTGCCAGCAGTGAAGTCCGGGACATTCTTCATCCCCAGCATTTT,CASSEVRDILHPQHF
TRBJ2-3,-,TRBD2,TRBV4-1,TGCGCCAGCAGCCAAGTTGCGGGGGACACAGATACGCAGTATTTT,CASSQVAGDTDTQYF
TRBJ2-3,-,-,TRBV27,TGTGCCAGCAGTCCCATCATCAGGGGGGTAGATACGCAGTATTTT,CASSPIIRGVDTQYF
TRBJ1-1,-,TRBD1,TRBV3-1/TRBV3-2,TGTGCCAGCAGCCCAGGGGACAGCTCTGGGGCTTTCTTT,CASSPGDSSGAFF
TRBJ1-1,-,TRBD1,TRBV5-1,TGCGCCAGCAGCGTGGACAGGGGGTATGAAGCTTTCTTT,CASSVDRGYEAFF
TRBJ2-7,once,-,TRBV19,TGTGCCAGTAGTATTTGGGGAAACTCCTACGAGCAGTACTTC,CASSIWGNSYEQYF
TRBJ2-5,-,TRBD1,TRBV4-2,TGTGCCAGCAGCCATAGGACAGGGGCTCGGGAGACCCAGTACTTC,CASSHRTGARETQYF
TRBJ2-6,-,TRBD2,TRBV2,TGTGCCAGCAGTGTTTGGTCTAGCGGGGAATTCTCTGGGGCCAACGTCCTGACTTTC,CASSVWSSGEFSGANVLTF
TRBJ2-5,-,TRBD1,TRBV19,TGTGCCAGTAGTGCCGGGACAGGGAAGTACTTC,CASSAGTGKYF
TRBJ2-7,-,-,TRBV18,TGTGCCAGCTCACCGCGGGACGGAGACTACGAGCAGTACTTC,CASSPRDGDYEQYF
TRBJ2-5,-,-,TRBV19,TGTGCCAGTAGTAAGGGGGCTAGCGAAGAGACCCAGTACTTC,CASSKGASEETQYF
TRBJ1-5,-,TRBD1,TRBV6-2/TRBV6-3,TGTGCCAGCAGTTACAAGGGGACAGGGTATCAGCCCCAGCATTTT,CASSYKGTGYQPQHF
TRBJ2-7,-,-,TRBV5-4,TGTGCCAGCAGCTCCCCAGGTGGCCACGAGCAGTACTTC,CASSSPGGHEQYF
TRBJ1-2,-,-,TRBV19,TGTGCCAGTAGCGCCTCGGGCATGGGCTACACCTTC,CASSASGMGYTF
TRBJ1-5,-,-,TRBV3-1/TRBV3-2,TGTGCCAGCAGCCAAGCTGGGGCTAGCAATCAGCCCCAGCATTTT,CASSQAGASNQPQHF
TRBJ1-2,-,-,TRBV3-1/TRBV3-2,TGTGCCAGCAGCCAGGAGGGGTACGATGGCTACACCTTC,CASSQEGYDGYTF
TRBJ2-2,-,TRBD1,TRBV28,TGTGCCAGCAGCCTCAGGGGGCTTGGGTACTCCGGGGAGCTGTTTTTT,CASSLRGLGYSGELFF
TRBJ2-5,-,-,TRBV2,TGTGCCAGCAATCTGGGGGGAGTGGAGACCCAGTACTTC,CASNLGGVETQYF
TRBJ2-2,-,-,TRBV19,TGTGCCAGTACCTCTTTTGGGGCCGGCGGGGAGCTGTTTTTT,CASTSFGAGGELFF
TRBJ1-2,-,-,TRBV7-8,TGTGCCAGCAGCTTATTGGGGGCACCTGCGGGAGGCTACACCTTC,CASSLLGAPAGGYTF
TRBJ2-3,few,-,TRBV28,TGTGCCAGCAACAGACGCACAGATACGCAGTATTTT,CASNRRTDTQYF
TRBJ1-5,-,TRBD1,TRBV6-6,TGTGCCAGCAAAACAGGGGAGAGGCAGCCCCAGCATTTT,CASKTGERQPQHF
TRBJ1-1,-,-,TRBV2,TGTGCCAGCAGTGCGAACACTGAAGCTTTCTTT,CASSANTEAFF
TRBJ1-2,-,TRBD1,TRBV2,TGTGCCAGCAGTGAACGGGGGACAGCGGGGAAATACACCTTC,CASSERGTAGKYTF
TRBJ2-3,once,TRBD2,TRBV11-3,TGTGCCAGCAGCTTTTCTAGCGGGATTTCAGATACGCAGTATTTT,CASSFSSGISDTQYF
TRBJ2-7,-,TRBD2,TRBV5-1,TGCGCCAGCAGCACGGGACTAGCGGGTGTAAGCTACGAGCAGTACTTC,CASSTGLAGVSYEQYF
TRBJ1-2,-,-,TRBV29-1,TGCAGCGTGGGGGGCGGACTCAACTATGGCTACACCTTC,CSVGGGLNYGYTF